Below, one T cell receptor beta chain is given with its context. The antigen is undetermined. This specimen comes from a study of OX40 agonist ivuxolimab in advanced cancers. Overall study context: Partial responses were observed in three patients, of whom one had hepatocellular carcinoma and two had cutaneous melanoma. Study conclusions and caveats: Certain nonresponding patients likewise had low normalized T-cell clonal expansion.

Patients were ineligible given autoimmune disease history or systemic immunosuppression. This CDR3 is built from 14 residues. The ends were cut back, 5 bases at V and 2 bases at J, with 13 bases in the middle. Germline loops: CDR1 SEHNR, CDR2 FQNEAQ (reference sequence). The data were produced by immunoSEQ multiplex PCR, yet TCRdb's version contains in-frame clones alone and is incomplete. The data contain 50,000 to 60,000 clones, 70% to 90% of them singletons. The sample here was CD4+ or CD8+ T cells sorted from blood, taken in a trial of the OX40 agonist ivuxolimab. The sequence derives from an adult with an advanced solid tumor such as melanoma, head and neck, liver or kidney cancer. The chain combines TRBV7-9 with TRBJ2-7; a weak D match, TRBD2 (6 bases). CDR3 coding DNA: TGTGCCAGCAGCCCTCAAGGAGGGGCCTACGAGCAGTACTTC. Translating gives CASSPQGGAYEQYF.